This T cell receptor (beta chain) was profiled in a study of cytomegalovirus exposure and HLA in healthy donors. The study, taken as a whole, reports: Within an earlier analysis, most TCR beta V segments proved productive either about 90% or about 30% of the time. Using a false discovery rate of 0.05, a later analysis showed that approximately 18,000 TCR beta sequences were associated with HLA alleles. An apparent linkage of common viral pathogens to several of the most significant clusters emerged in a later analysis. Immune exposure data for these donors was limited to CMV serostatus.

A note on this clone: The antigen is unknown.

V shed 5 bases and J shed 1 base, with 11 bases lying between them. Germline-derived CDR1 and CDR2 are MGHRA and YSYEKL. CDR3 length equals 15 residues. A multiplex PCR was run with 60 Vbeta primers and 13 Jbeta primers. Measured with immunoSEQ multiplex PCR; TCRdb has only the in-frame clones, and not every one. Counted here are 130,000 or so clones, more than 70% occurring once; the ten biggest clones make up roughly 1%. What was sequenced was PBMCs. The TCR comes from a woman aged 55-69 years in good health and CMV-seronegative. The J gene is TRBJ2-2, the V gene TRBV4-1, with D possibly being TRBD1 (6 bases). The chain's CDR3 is CASSYPGQNTGELFF. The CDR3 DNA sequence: TGCGCCAGCAGCTACCCGGGACAGAACACCGGGGAGCTGTTTTTT.